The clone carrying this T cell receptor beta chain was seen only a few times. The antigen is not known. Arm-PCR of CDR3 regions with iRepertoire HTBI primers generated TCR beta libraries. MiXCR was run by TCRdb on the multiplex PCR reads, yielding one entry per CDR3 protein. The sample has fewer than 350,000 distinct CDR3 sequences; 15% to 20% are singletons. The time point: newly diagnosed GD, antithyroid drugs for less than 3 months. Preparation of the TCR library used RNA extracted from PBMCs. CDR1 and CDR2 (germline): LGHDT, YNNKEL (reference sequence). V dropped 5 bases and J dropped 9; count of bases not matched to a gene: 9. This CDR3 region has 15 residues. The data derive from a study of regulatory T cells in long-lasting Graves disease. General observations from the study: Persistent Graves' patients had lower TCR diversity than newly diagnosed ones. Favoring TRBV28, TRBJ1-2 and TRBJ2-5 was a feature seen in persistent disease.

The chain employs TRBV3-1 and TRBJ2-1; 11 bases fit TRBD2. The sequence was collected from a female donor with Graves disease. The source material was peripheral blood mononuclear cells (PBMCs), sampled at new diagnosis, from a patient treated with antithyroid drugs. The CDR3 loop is CASSDTSGGNGEQFF. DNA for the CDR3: TGTGCCAGCAGCGATACTAGCGGGGGTAATGGTGAGCAGTTCTTC.